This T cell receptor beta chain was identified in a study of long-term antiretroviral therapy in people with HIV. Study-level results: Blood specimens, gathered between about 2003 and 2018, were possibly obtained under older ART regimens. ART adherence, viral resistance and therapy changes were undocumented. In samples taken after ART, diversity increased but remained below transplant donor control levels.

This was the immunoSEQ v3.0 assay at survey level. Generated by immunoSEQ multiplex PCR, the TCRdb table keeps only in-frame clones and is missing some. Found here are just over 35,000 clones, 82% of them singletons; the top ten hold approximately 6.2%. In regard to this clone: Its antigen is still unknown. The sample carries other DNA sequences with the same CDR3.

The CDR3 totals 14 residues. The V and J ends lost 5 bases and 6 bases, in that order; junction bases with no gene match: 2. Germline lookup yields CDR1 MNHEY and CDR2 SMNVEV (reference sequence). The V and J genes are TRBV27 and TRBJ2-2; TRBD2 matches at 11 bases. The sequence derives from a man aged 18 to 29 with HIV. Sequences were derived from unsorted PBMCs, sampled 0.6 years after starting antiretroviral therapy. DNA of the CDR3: TGTGCCAGCAGTCCGGGACTAGCGGCCGGGGAGCTGTTTTTT. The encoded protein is CASSPGLAAGELFF.